This T cell receptor (beta chain) was profiled in a study of naive CD8 T cells in extremely preterm neonates. Points on this clone: The antigen is not known. Additional DNA sequences in this sample encode the identical CDR3.

Study-level findings and limits: Compared with older groups, preterm CDR3s were shorter, with fewer N additions and less trimming.

The data were produced by immunoSEQ multiplex PCR, yet TCRdb's version contains in-frame clones alone and is incomplete. The sample yields about 5,100 clones, approximately 98% seen once. This CDR3 has 12 residues. CDR1 is MNHEY and CDR2 is SMNVEV in the germline V gene (reference sequence). The V end was cut by 5 bases, the J end by 3 bases, with 8 bases between. The J gene is TRBJ2-7, the V gene TRBV27, with TRBD2 as a possible D gene (5 bases). Sequenced sample: naive CD8+ T cells from blood. The origin of this receptor is a human donor in good health. CDR3 DNA sequence: TGTGCCAGCAGTCCCGACTACTACGAGCAGTACTTC. It encodes CASSPDYYEQYF.